This note documents a single T cell receptor beta chain sequence. Its matching antigen is unknown. The sort gate was single viable CD3+CD4+CD8-CD45RO+ cells for memory CD4+ T cells. V was shortened by 2 bases and J by 7 bases, with 6 bases between the two germline ends. Germline V gives CDR1 MNHNY, CDR2 SVGAGI (reference sequence). The CDR3 runs 11 residues. This record comes from a study of memory CD4+ T cells and cytomegalovirus serostatus. Study-level background: Donors were healthy Belgian adults, 9 CMV seropositive and roughly 25 seronegative.

Methods used by the authors: After removing out-of-frame reads, over 2 million distinct TCRbeta sequences remained. Method: immunoSEQ multiplex PCR; TCRdb's copy keeps in-frame clones and lacks some. V, J and clone size were drawn from that table, and D and trimming were deduced from the DNA. The sample yields around 63,000 clones, about three quarters seen once. Notes on the study in general: Repertoires predicted CMV serostatus with median bootstrapped AUC of about 0.95. Of under 200 reported CMV TCRbeta sequences, under 80 were found in memory CD4+ repertoires.

This TCR was recovered from an adult in good health and CMV-seropositive. Input material: memory CD4+ T cells from blood. The chain employs TRBV6-6 and TRBJ2-7, with D possibly being TRBD1 or TRBD2 (5 bases each). The CDR3 is CASSYEGEQYF. The DNA for the CDR3 is TGTGCCAGCAGTTACGAGGGGGAGCAGTACTTC.